This T cell receptor (beta chain) was sequenced during a study of vaccination effects on CD4 cells after COVID-19. Study overall: Post-vaccine specimens were collected at a median of 72 days following the second dose.

Regarding this clone: Its cognate antigen is unknown.

Scientists isolated CD4+ T cells after a roughly 9-day culture period ended. Two doses of BNT162b2 or mRNA-1273 vaccine were administered to participants. A half-volume exchange with IL-2 medium occurred on days 3 and 7. The CDR3 sequence is 15 residues long. The germline V gene encodes CDR1 MDHEN and CDR2 SYDVKM. Trimming took 6 bases from V and 4 from J, leaving 18 bases between them. Data came from immunoSEQ multiplex PCR; TCRdb stores just in-frame clones and leaves some out. The sample gives approximately 74,000 clones, roughly 73% of which show up once; approximately 2.4% is in the top ten. The clonotype was recovered from a human donor who received a COVID-19 vaccine. Here the sequenced sample was CD4+ T cells from PBMCs cultured without peptide, taken after COVID-19 vaccination. The rearrangement uses TRBV28 and TRBJ1-2; D is ambiguous. CDR3 DNA: TGTGCCAGCAGCCCAATAGGCAGGCTGCTCTATGGCTACACCTTC. Protein sequence: CASSPIGRLLYGYTF.